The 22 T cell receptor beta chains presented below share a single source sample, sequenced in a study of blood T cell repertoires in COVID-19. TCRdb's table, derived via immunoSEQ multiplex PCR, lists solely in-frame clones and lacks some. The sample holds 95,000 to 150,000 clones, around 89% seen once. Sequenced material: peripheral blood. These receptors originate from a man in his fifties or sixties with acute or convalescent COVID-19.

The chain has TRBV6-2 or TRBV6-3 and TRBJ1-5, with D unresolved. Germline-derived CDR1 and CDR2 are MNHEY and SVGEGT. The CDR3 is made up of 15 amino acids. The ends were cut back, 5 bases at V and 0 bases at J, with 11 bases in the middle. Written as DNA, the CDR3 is TGTGCCAGCAGTGGAGGTCAGGTTAGCAATCAGCCCCAGCATTTT. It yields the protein CASSGGQVSNQPQHF.

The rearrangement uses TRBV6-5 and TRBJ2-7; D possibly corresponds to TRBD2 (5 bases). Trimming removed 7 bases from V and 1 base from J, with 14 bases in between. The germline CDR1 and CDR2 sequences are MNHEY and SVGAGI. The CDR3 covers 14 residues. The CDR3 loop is CASTSSGTSYEQYF. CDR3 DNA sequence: TGTGCCAGCACCTCGAGCGGCACTTCCTACGAGCAGTACTTC.

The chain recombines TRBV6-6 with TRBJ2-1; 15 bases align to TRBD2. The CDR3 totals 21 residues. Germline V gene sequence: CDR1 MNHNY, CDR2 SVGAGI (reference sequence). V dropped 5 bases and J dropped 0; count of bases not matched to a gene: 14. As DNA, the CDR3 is TGTGCCAGCAGTCGGCGGGGGACTAGCGGGAGGCCCATGAGCTCCTACAATGAGCAGTTCTTC. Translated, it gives CASSRRGTSGRPMSSYNEQFF.

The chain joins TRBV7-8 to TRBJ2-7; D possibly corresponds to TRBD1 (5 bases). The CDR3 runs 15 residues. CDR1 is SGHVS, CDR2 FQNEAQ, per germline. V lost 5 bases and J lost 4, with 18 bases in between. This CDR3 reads CASSATGAGSYEQYF. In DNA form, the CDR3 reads TGTGCCAGCAGCGCAACTGGGGCAGGGTCTTACGAGCAGTACTTC.

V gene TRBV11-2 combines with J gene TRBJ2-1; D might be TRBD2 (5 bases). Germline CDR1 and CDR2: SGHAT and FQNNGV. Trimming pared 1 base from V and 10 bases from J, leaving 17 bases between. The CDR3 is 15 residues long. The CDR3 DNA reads TGTGCCAGCAGCTTAGCGGCACTAGGGTCCGGGGAGCAGTTCTTC. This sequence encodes CASSLAALGSGEQFF.

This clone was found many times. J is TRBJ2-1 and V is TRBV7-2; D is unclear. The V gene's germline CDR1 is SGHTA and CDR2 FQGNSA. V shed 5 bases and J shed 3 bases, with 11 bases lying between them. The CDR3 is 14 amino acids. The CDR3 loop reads CASSPGNSYNEQFF. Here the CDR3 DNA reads TGTGCCAGCAGCCCCGGCAACAGCTACAATGAGCAGTTCTTC.

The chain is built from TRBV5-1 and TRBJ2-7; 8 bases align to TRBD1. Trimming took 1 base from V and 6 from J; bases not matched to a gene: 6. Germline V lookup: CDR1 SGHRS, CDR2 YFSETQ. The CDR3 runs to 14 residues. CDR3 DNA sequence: TGCGCCAGCAGCTTGACCAGGACAGGGCGCGAGCAGTACTTC. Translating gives CASSLTRTGREQYF.

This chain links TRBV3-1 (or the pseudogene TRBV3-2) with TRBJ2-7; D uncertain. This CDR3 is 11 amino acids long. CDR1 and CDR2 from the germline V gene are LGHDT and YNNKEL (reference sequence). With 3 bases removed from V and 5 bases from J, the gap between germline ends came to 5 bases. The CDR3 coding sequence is TGTGCCAGCAGCCATAGCCACGAGCAGTACTTC. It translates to CASSHSHEQYF.

This CDR3 reads CASSPLEALSGNTIYF. In nucleotides, the CDR3 is TGTGCCAGCTCACCATTGGAAGCGCTCTCTGGAAACACCATATATTTT. The chain combines TRBV18 with TRBJ1-3; unclear D gene. The V and J ends lost 2 bases and 0 bases respectively, with 11 bases between them. This CDR3 has 16 amino acids. CDR1 KGHSH and CDR2 LQKENI come from the germline V gene.

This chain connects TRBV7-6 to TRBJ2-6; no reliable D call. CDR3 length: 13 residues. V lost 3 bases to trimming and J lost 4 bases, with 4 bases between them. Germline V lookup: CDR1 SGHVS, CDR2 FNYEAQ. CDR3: CASSFGGANVLTF. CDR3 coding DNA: TGTGCCAGCAGCTTTGGCGGGGCCAACGTCCTGACTTTC.

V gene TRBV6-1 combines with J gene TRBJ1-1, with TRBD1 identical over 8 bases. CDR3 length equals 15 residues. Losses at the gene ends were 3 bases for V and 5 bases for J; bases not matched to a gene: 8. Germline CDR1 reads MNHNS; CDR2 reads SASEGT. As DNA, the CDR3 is TGTGCCAGCAGTGAGCCAGGACAGGGCTATACTGAAGCTTTCTTT. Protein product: CASSEPGQGYTEAFF.

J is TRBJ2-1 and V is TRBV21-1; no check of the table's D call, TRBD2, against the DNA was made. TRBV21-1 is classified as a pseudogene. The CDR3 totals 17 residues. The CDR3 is CASSKILKLRSYNEQFF. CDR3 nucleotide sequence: TGTGCCAGCAGCAAAATTTTAAAACTACGCTCCTACAATGAGCAGTTCTTC.

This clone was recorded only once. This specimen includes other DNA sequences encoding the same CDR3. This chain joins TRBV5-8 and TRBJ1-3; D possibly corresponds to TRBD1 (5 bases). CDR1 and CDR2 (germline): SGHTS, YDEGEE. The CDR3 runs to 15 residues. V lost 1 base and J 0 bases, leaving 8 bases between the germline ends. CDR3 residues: CASSLRQGSGNTIYF. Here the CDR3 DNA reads TGTGCCAGCAGCTTGAGGCAGGGCTCTGGAAACACCATATATTTT.

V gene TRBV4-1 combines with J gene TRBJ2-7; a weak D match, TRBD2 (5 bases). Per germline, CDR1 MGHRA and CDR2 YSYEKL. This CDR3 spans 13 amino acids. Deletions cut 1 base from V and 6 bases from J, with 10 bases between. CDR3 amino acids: CASSQALVSEQYF. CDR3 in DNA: TGCGCCAGCAGCCAAGCACTAGTTAGCGAGCAGTACTTC.

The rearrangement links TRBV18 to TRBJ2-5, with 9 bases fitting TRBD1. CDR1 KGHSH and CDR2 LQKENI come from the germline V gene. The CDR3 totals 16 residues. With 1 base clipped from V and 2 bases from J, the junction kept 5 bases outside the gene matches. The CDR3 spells CASSPLIGTGQETQYF. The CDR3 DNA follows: TGTGCCAGCTCACCACTGATTGGGACAGGGCAAGAGACCCAGTACTTC.

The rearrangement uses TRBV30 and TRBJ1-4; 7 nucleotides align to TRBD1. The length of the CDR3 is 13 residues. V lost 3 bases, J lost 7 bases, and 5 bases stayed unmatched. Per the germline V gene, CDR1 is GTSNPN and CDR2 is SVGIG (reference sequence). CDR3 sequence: CAWRRGRREKLFF. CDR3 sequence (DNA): TGTGCCTGGAGGAGGGGGCGACGTGAAAAACTGTTTTTT.

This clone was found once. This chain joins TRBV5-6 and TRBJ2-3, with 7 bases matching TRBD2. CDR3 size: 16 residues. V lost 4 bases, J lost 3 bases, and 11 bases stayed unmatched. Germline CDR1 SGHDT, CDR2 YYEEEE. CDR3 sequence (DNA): TGTGCCAGCAGCCTAGGGGTCAGCGGGAATACAGATACGCAGTATTTT. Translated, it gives CASSLGVSGNTDTQYF.

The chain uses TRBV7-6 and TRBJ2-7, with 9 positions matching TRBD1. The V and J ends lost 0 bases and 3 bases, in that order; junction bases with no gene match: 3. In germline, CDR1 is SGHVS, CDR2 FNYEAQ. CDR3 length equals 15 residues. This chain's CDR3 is CASSLAGTGNYEQYF. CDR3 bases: TGTGCCAGCAGCTTAGCCGGGACAGGGAACTACGAGCAGTACTTC.

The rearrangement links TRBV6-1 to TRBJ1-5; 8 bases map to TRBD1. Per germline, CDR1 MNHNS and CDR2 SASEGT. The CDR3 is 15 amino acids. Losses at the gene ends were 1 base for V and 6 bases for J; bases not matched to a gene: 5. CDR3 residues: CASSEDRGLSQPQHF. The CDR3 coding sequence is TGTGCCAGCAGTGAAGACAGGGGGTTAAGTCAGCCCCAGCATTTT.

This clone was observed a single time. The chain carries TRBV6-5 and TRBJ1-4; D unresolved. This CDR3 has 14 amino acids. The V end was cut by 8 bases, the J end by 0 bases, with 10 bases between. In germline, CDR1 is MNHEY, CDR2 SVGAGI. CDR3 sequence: CASCEGPTNEKLFF. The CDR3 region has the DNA TGTGCCAGCTGCGAGGGTCCAACTAATGAAAAACTGTTTTTT.

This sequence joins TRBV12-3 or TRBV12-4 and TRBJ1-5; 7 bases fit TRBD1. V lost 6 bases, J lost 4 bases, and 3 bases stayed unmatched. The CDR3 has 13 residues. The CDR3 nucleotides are TGTGCCAGCAGACAGGGGAGGAATCAGCCCCAGCATTTT. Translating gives CASRQGRNQPQHF.

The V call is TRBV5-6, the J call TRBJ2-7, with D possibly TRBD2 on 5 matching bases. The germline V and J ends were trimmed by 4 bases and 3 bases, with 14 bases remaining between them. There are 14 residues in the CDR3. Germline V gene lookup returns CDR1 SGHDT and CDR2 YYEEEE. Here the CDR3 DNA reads TGTGCCAGCAGCGCTATCGACGGAGGCTACGAGCAGTACTTC. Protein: CASSAIDGGYEQYF.